Below are 28 T cell receptor beta chains sequenced from a single sample in a study of control samples from healthy donors and cancer patients. The protocol was immunoSEQ multiplex PCR, while the TCRdb copy is restricted to in-frame clones and leaves out a portion. Here the sample spans 90,000 to 100,000 clones, 70% to 80% being singletons. Sample: blood. These receptors originate from a woman in her twenties or thirties in good health.

This chain uses TRBV15 with TRBJ2-1, with TRBD1 as a possible D gene (6 bases). Germline CDR1 reads LNHNV; CDR2 reads YYDKDF (reference sequence). Trimming stripped 5 bases from V and 10 bases from J, with 9 bases between. The CDR3 is 11 amino acids. The CDR3 DNA reads TGTGCCACCAGCTTCACAGGGGAGCAGTTCTTC. Translating it yields CATSFTGEQFF.

This clone was observed a handful of times. This rearrangement joins TRBV15 to TRBJ2-3; D possibly uses TRBD1 or TRBD2 (6 bases each). V shed 3 bases and J shed 4 bases, with 14 bases lying between them. Looked up from germline, CDR1 is LNHNV and CDR2 is YYDKDF (reference sequence). This CDR3 has 15 amino acids. The chain's CDR3 is CATSRDGGASDTQYF. CDR3 coding DNA: TGTGCCACCAGCAGGGACGGGGGCGCGTCAGATACGCAGTATTTT.

The CDR3 region is CAWMGLGTNTDTQYF. CDR3 coding DNA: TGTGCCTGGATGGGGTTGGGGACTAACACAGATACGCAGTATTTT. The chain combines TRBV30 with TRBJ2-3; 7 bases are shared with TRBD2. The V gene's germline CDR1 is GTSNPN and CDR2 SVGIG (reference sequence). CDR3 length equals 15 residues. V was clipped by 4 bases and J by 2 bases; unmatched bases: 9.

The chain uses TRBV5-6 and TRBJ2-1, with 7 positions matching TRBD1. The trim removed 3 bases at V and 7 bases at J, leaving 13 bases unmatched. This CDR3 spans 16 amino acids. CDR1 is SGHDT and CDR2 is YYEEEE in the germline V gene. Written as DNA, the CDR3 is TGTGCCAGCAGCTCGCCACAGGGGCTGGTTAAGAATGAGCAGTTCTTC. It is translated as CASSSPQGLVKNEQFF.

This chain joins TRBV9 and TRBJ2-3; 10 nucleotides align to TRBD2. Germline V lookup: CDR1 SGDLS, CDR2 YYNGEE. The length of the CDR3 is 16 residues. Trimming took 4 bases from V and 4 from J; bases not matched to a gene: 9. CDR3 sequence reads: CASSPQAGGLPDTQYF. In DNA, the CDR3 is TGTGCCAGCAGCCCACAAGCGGGGGGGCTGCCAGATACGCAGTATTTT. Drawing the rest from reference TRBV9 and TRBJ2-3, the complete variable domain is DSGVTQTPKHLITATGQRVTLRCSPRSGDLSVYWYQQSLDQGLQFLIQYYNGEERAKGNILERFSAQQFPDLHSELNLSSLELGDSALYFCASSPQAGGLPDTQYFGPGTRLTVL.

The table lists this clone with a count of one. V gene TRBV19 combines with J gene TRBJ2-7; the D gene is possibly TRBD1 (5 bases). The CDR3 totals 14 residues. V gave up 4 bases and J gave up 1 base, with 11 bases separating them. Germline CDR1 LNHDA, CDR2 SQIVND (reference sequence). CDR3 in amino acids: CASSRQGGSYEQYF. Here the CDR3 DNA reads TGTGCCAGTAGTAGGCAGGGTGGGTCCTACGAGCAGTACTTC.

This clone was seen a few times. The chain links TRBV25-1 to TRBJ1-3, with D perhaps TRBD1 (6 bases). Germline V gene lookup returns CDR1 MGHDK and CDR2 SYGVNS. This CDR3 region has 13 residues. Deletions cut 3 bases from V and 3 bases from J, with 6 bases between. CDR3 protein: CASSDRGGNTIYF. The CDR3 region has the DNA TGTGCCAGCAGTGACAGGGGTGGAAACACCATATATTTT.

The chain joins TRBV6-5 to TRBJ1-2; TRBD1 matches at 11 bases. With 3 bases clipped from V and 13 bases from J, the junction kept 7 bases outside the gene matches. Germline-derived CDR1 and CDR2 are MNHEY and SVGAGI. The CDR3 length is 13 residues. CDR3 residues: CASSYLGTGGCTF. Written as DNA, the CDR3 is TGTGCCAGCAGTTATTTGGGGACAGGGGGATGCACCTTC.

The V call is TRBV7-6, the J call TRBJ2-6, with 9 bases identical to TRBD1. The CDR3 sequence is 20 residues long. Germline V gene sequence: CDR1 SGHVS, CDR2 FNYEAQ. The V segment lost 0 bases and the J segment 5 bases; nucleotides outside the gene matches: 14. The CDR3 DNA reads as TGTGCCAGCAGCTTAGCTGTTCGGGGACAGGGAAGGGCTTGGGCCAACGTCCTGACTTTC. Amino acid sequence: CASSLAVRGQGRAWANVLTF.

This clone was seen many times. The rearrangement links TRBV10-3 to TRBJ1-1; a possible D gene is TRBD1 (5 bases). CDR3 length equals 15 residues. V was clipped by 3 bases and J by 1 base, with 12 bases between them. Germline assignment: CDR1 ENHRY and CDR2 SYGVKD. The chain's CDR3 is CAISDPGQGNTEAFF. DNA for the CDR3: TGTGCCATCAGTGACCCCGGCCAGGGGAACACTGAAGCTTTCTTT.

This clone has only a few counts. The V call is TRBV19, the J call TRBJ1-1, with 9 positions matching TRBD1. Germline V gene lookup returns CDR1 LNHDA and CDR2 SQIVND (reference sequence). V was clipped by 5 bases and J by 4 bases; unmatched bases: 5. This CDR3 region has 14 residues. The chain's CDR3 is CASSVGQGSTEAFF. The CDR3 bases are TGTGCCAGTAGTGTGGGACAGGGTTCCACTGAAGCTTTCTTT.

This sequence joins TRBV4-3 and TRBJ1-5; the D gene is possibly TRBD1 (5 bases). This CDR3 has 18 amino acids. Germline V CDR1 and CDR2: LGHNA, YSLEER. V gave up 0 bases and J gave up 0 bases, with 15 bases separating them. For the CDR3, the DNA is TGCGCCAGCAGCCAAGATTTGCAGGGATCTTATAGCAATCAGCCCCAGCATTTT. This codes for CASSQDLQGSYSNQPQHF.

This clone was recorded only once. The V and J genes are TRBV6-2 or TRBV6-3 and TRBJ1-1; tentative D call: TRBD1 (5 bases). Germline V gives CDR1 MNHEY, CDR2 SVGEGT. The CDR3 is made up of 18 amino acids. The V gene lost 2 bases and the J gene lost 4 bases, with 23 bases spanning the gap. The CDR3 DNA sequence: TGTGCCAGCAGTTACAAGGAGGGGTCGTATACTGGGGGCACTGAAGCTTTCTTT. It encodes CASSYKEGSYTGGTEAFF.

This chain links TRBV27 with TRBJ1-1, with D perhaps TRBD1 (5 bases). Trimming removed 0 bases at V and 0 bases at J, with 11 bases between. This CDR3 comprises 16 residues. The germline gives CDR1 MNHEY, CDR2 SMNVEV (reference sequence). The CDR3 DNA reads TGTGCCAGCAGTTTATCCGGGGCCGGAATGAACACTGAAGCTTTCTTT. Its translation is CASSLSGAGMNTEAFF.

This clone was counted a single time. This sequence joins TRBV2 and TRBJ2-3; D perhaps matches TRBD1 (6 bases). The CDR3 is 14 amino acids. CDR1 is SNHLY and CDR2 is FYNNEI in the germline V gene. V was pared by 5 bases and J by 7 bases, with 16 bases between. The chain's CDR3 is CASSTDVQGNTQYF. CDR3 coding DNA: TGTGCCAGCAGTACAGACGTACAGGGAAATACGCAGTATTTT.

This rearrangement joins TRBV21-1 to TRBJ2-7; the table's D call, TRBD1, was not checked against the DNA. TRBV21-1 represents a pseudogene. CDR3 length equals 14 residues. The CDR3 DNA sequence: TGTGCCAGCAGCAAAGCCGGGACAAACTACGAGCAGTACTTC. It encodes CASSKAGTNYEQYF.

This chain links TRBV10-3 with TRBJ1-2; 7 bases map to TRBD1. In germline, CDR1 is ENHRY, CDR2 SYGVKD. Germline trimming cut 5 bases from V and 4 bases from J; bases unmatched to any gene: 4. The CDR3 is 13 amino acids. CDR3 amino acids: CAISPGQSYGYTF. DNA for the CDR3: TGTGCCATCAGTCCGGGACAGAGCTATGGCTACACCTTC.

This clone has only a few counts. The chain joins TRBV2 to TRBJ2-1; 8 nucleotides align to TRBD1. V shed 4 bases, J shed 4 bases, and the junction held 6 bases outside the gene matches. Per germline, CDR1 SNHLY and CDR2 FYNNEI. The CDR3 spans 15 residues. The CDR3, as DNA: TGTGCCAGCAGTGCCGGGACAGGCTATTACAATGAGCAGTTCTTC. Protein product: CASSAGTGYYNEQFF. Filled out from reference TRBV2 and TRBJ2-1, the complete variable domain reads EPEVTQTPSHQVTQMGQEVILRCVPISNHLYFYWYRQILGQKVEFLVSFYNNEISEKSEIFDDQFSVERPDGSNFTLKIRSTKLEDSAMYFCASSAGTGYYNEQFFGPGTRLTVL.

This chain connects TRBV24-1 to TRBJ1-2; no clear D gene. Germline CDR1 and CDR2: KGHDR and SFDVKD. Deletions cut 2 bases from V and 6 bases from J, with 9 bases between. The CDR3 consists of 13 residues. The DNA of the CDR3 is TGTGCCACCAGTGATTCAAACCCGGATGGCTACACCTTC. This sequence encodes CATSDSNPDGYTF.

This chain uses TRBV5-1 with TRBJ2-5; 12 nucleotides align to TRBD1. With 0 bases clipped from V and 5 bases from J, the junction kept 5 bases outside the gene matches. CDR1 SGHRS and CDR2 YFSETQ come from the germline V gene. The CDR3 is 16 residues long. The CDR3 reads CASSLAGTGGFETQYF. DNA for the CDR3: TGCGCCAGCAGCTTGGCGGGGACAGGGGGCTTTGAGACCCAGTACTTC.

The chain joins TRBV6-6 to TRBJ1-2, with 7 bases that match TRBD1. With 5 bases clipped from V and 3 bases from J, the junction kept 6 bases outside the gene matches. The CDR3 is 14 amino acids. Germline lookup yields CDR1 MNHNY and CDR2 SVGAGI (reference sequence). As DNA, the CDR3 is TGTGCCAGCAGTAGCACAGGGGTAGACTATGGCTACACCTTC. This sequence encodes CASSSTGVDYGYTF.

The chain recombines TRBV19 with TRBJ2-6, with D perhaps TRBD2 (5 bases). CDR3 length equals 15 residues. In germline, CDR1 is LNHDA, CDR2 SQIVND (reference sequence). V was shortened by 5 bases and J by 3 bases, with 11 bases between the two germline ends. CDR3: CASSSARGGANVLTF. The CDR3 DNA reads TGTGCCAGTAGTTCAGCCCGGGGTGGGGCCAACGTCCTGACTTTC.

V and J are TRBV12-5 and TRBJ2-7; 7 bases match TRBD1. The CDR3 runs 14 residues. Germline V gene data show CDR1 as LGHNT and CDR2 as FRNRAP. V lost 3 bases and J lost 4; bases outside the gene matches: 6. CDR3 region: CASGFPDRAYEQYF. The CDR3 nucleotides read TGTGCTAGTGGTTTTCCTGACAGGGCTTACGAGCAGTACTTC.

The chain combines TRBV2 with TRBJ2-5; D possibly corresponds to TRBD2 (6 bases). V lost 10 bases and J 3 bases, leaving 9 bases between the germline ends. This CDR3 is built from 11 residues. Germline V gene data show CDR1 as SNHLY and CDR2 as FYNNEI. The CDR3 is CATKREETQYF. In DNA form, the CDR3 reads TGTGCCACCAAGCGGGAAGAGACCCAGTACTTC.

This chain uses TRBV6-2 or TRBV6-3 with TRBJ1-2, with a possible D match to TRBD1 (6 bases). CDR3 size: 13 residues. Germline CDR1 reads MNHEY; CDR2 reads SVGEGT. Trimming pared 0 bases from V and 8 bases from J, leaving 10 bases between. CDR3 region: CASSYSPGEGYTF. The DNA of the CDR3 is TGTGCCAGCAGTTACTCCCCAGGGGAAGGCTACACCTTC.

V usage is TRBV11-2 and J usage is TRBJ2-7; D call uncertain. The germline V and J ends were trimmed by 3 bases and 0 bases, with 0 bases remaining between them. The germline V gene has CDR1 SGHAT and CDR2 FQNNGV. This CDR3 comprises 11 residues. In DNA form, the CDR3 reads TGTGCCAGCAGCTTCTCCTACGAGCAGTACTTC. This sequence encodes CASSFSYEQYF.

The chain employs TRBV14 and TRBJ1-1; D is ambiguous. This CDR3 is built from 12 residues. V was pared by 4 bases and J by 4 bases, with 7 bases between. CDR1 SGHDN and CDR2 FVKESK come from the germline V gene. Written as DNA, the CDR3 is TGTGCCAGCAGCCTTTGGGGCACTGAAGCTTTCTTT. Its translation is CASSLWGTEAFF.

V and J are TRBV5-5 and TRBJ1-1, with a weak D call TRBD1 (5 bases). V was pared by 1 base and J by 0 bases, with 13 bases between. The CDR3 has 16 amino acids. Germline values: CDR1 SGHKS, CDR2 YYEKEE (reference sequence). The CDR3 nucleotides are TGTGCCAGCAGCTTGACTGGGGGGGTTCTGAACACTGAAGCTTTCTTT. It codes for CASSLTGGVLNTEAFF.